The T cell receptor beta chain described here comes from a study of T-cell reconstitution after alpha-beta-depleted transplantation in children. Unique molecular identifiers tagged the TCRbeta library. TCRdb processed the PCR reads anew with MiXCR; each CDR3 protein has one entry. The data show about 370,000 distinct CDR3 sequences, with around 20% seen just once and less than 4.5% held by the top ten. This clonotype appeared once. Trimming stripped 0 bases from V and 7 bases from J, with 10 bases between. This CDR3 spans 14 amino acids. CDR1 LNHNV and CDR2 YYDKDF come from the germline V gene (reference sequence).

V usage is TRBV15 and J usage is TRBJ1-5, with D tentatively TRBD1 (5 bases). The TCR sequence derives from a human donor who donated a stem cell graft to a child with acute myeloid leukemia. Material: PBMCs from the stem cell graft donor, obtained from the stem cell graft. The CDR3: CATSRDRGRQPQHF. DNA of the CDR3: TGTGCCACCAGCAGAGATCGGGGGAGGCAGCCCCAGCATTTT.